The 17 T cell receptor beta chains presented below share a single source sample, sequenced in a study of T cells in Graves' hyperthyroidism and ophthalmopathy. TCR beta CDR3 regions were amplified from RNA. HTBI primers were the set used in a first-round RT-PCR of the TCR CDR3. MiXCR, applied by TCRdb to the multiplex PCR reads, yields one record per CDR3 protein. The repertoire has approximately 400,000 distinct CDR3 sequences, approximately 15% of them found once; the top ten carry around 7.3%. Input material: blood. Receptors were obtained from a woman aged 18-30 years with Graves' hyperthyroidism.

This clonotype was observed at least ten times. V gene TRBV11-2 combines with J gene TRBJ1-2, with D maybe TRBD1 (5 bases). The CDR3 loop spans 13 amino acids. The germline CDR1 and CDR2 sequences are SGHAT and FQNNGV. V lost 2 bases and J 8 bases, leaving 12 bases between the germline ends. The CDR3 DNA sequence: TGTGCCAGCAGCTTAATTGCGGGGGAGGGCTACACCTTC. Protein product: CASSLIAGEGYTF.

The chain carries TRBV20-1 and TRBJ2-3, with a possible D match to TRBD2 (6 bases). The CDR3 contains 15 residues. The V gene's germline CDR1 is DFQATT and CDR2 SNEGSKA (reference sequence). V was clipped by 2 bases and J by 3 bases, with 15 bases between them. In DNA, the CDR3 is TGCAGTGCTAGATATAGCGGACCCGGGACAGATACGCAGTATTTT. Translated: CSARYSGPGTDTQYF.

This clonotype has at least ten counts. The chain couples TRBV7-9 to TRBJ2-5, with 7 positions matching TRBD1. V dropped 5 bases and J dropped 2; count of bases not matched to a gene: 8. The germline CDR1 and CDR2 sequences are SEHNR and FQNEAQ (reference sequence). This CDR3 is 15 amino acids long. The CDR3 DNA follows: TGTGCCAGCAGCGTAGTAGGGGGCTTACAAGAGACCCAGTACTTC. It encodes CASSVVGGLQETQYF.

This clonotype was detected many times. V usage is TRBV20-1 and J usage is TRBJ2-3; TRBD1 or TRBD2 may be the D gene (5 bases each). Trimming took off 1 base at V and 2 bases at J, with 10 bases between the two ends. This CDR3 has 14 amino acids. Germline loops: CDR1 DFQATT, CDR2 SNEGSKA (reference sequence). The CDR3 sequence is CSARGGVVTDTQYF. CDR3 nucleotide sequence: TGCAGTGCTAGAGGAGGGGTTGTCACAGATACGCAGTATTTT.

This clonotype was observed many times. The rearrangement uses TRBV28 and TRBJ2-5; 8 nucleotides line up with TRBD1. The CDR3 loop spans 13 amino acids. With V trimmed by 6 bases and J by 4 bases, 4 bases remained unmatched. Germline-derived CDR1 and CDR2 are MDHEN and SYDVKM. CDR3 in amino acids: CASRLDRGETQYF. CDR3 sequence (DNA): TGTGCCAGCAGATTAGACAGGGGAGAGACCCAGTACTTC.

The chain employs TRBV6-2 or TRBV6-3 and TRBJ2-2, with 9 bases lining up with TRBD1. V shed 5 bases, J shed 5 bases, and the junction held 9 bases outside the gene matches. The CDR3 is made up of 16 amino acids. The germline V gene encodes CDR1 MNHEY and CDR2 SVGEGT. The CDR3 here is CASSTTGTGRTGELFF. CDR3 nucleotide sequence: TGTGCCAGCAGTACAACCGGGACAGGGAGAACCGGGGAGCTGTTTTTT.

A single count supports this clonotype. Being one base from a much bigger clone, this may be a read error. The J gene is TRBJ2-7, the V gene TRBV28, with 9 bases lining up with TRBD1. The CDR3 has 14 amino acids. The germline gives CDR1 MDHEN, CDR2 SYDVKM. V shed 5 bases and J 5 bases; nucleotides not matched to a gene: 7. CDR3 sequence reads: CASSRRQGVNEQYF. The CDR3 DNA reads TGTGCCAGCAGTCGTAGACAGGGGGTTAACGAGCAGTACTTC.

This clonotype was recorded many times. V gene TRBV7-6 combines with J gene TRBJ2-5, with D perhaps TRBD1 (6 bases). V was clipped by 7 bases and J by 2 bases, with 17 bases between them. Germline CDR1 is SGHVS and CDR2 is FNYEAQ. This CDR3 comprises 15 residues. CDR3: CASTPGQRDQETQYF. CDR3 DNA sequence: TGTGCCAGCACCCCGGGACAACGAGATCAAGAGACCCAGTACTTC.

The table lists this clonotype with many counts. The chain couples TRBV20-1 to TRBJ2-3; 12 nucleotides line up with TRBD2. V trimming: 3 bases; J trimming: 5 bases; junction bases outside the gene matches: 3. CDR3 length equals 14 residues. The germline gives CDR1 DFQATT, CDR2 SNEGSKA (reference sequence). The DNA for the CDR3 is TGCAGTGCTAGGACTAGCGGGAGCGAAGATACGCAGTATTTT. This translates into CSARTSGSEDTQYF.

The CDR3 protein is CATAGEVSNQPQHF. CDR3 sequence (DNA): TGTGCCACCGCGGGCGAGGTGAGCAATCAGCCCCAGCATTTT. The V gene is TRBV28, the J gene TRBJ1-5; D not resolved. The germline V gene encodes CDR1 MDHEN and CDR2 SYDVKM. CDR3 length: 14 residues. V shed 10 bases and J shed 1 base, with 14 bases lying between them.

This clonotype was seen at least ten times. The V and J genes are TRBV7-9 and TRBJ2-3; D may correspond to TRBD1 or TRBD2 (5 bases each). V gave up 5 bases and J gave up 5 bases, with 20 bases separating them. Germline V lookup: CDR1 SEHNR, CDR2 FQNEAQ (reference sequence). CDR3 length: 16 residues. The CDR3: CASSRILGVRGDTQYF. The CDR3 DNA reads TGTGCCAGCAGCCGGATCCTCGGGGTAAGGGGAGATACGCAGTATTTT.

The chain uses TRBV18 and TRBJ1-2, with 8 bases identical to TRBD1. The CDR3 length is 14 residues. V was pared by 6 bases and J by 2 bases, with 5 bases of the junction left unmatched. Germline CDR1 and CDR2: KGHSH and LQKENI. This CDR3 reads CASSQTGENYGYTF. The CDR3, as DNA: TGTGCCAGCTCCCAGACAGGGGAAAACTATGGCTACACCTTC.

This clonotype was recorded many times. The J gene is TRBJ2-2, the V gene TRBV18, with 7 nucleotides matching TRBD1. Germline values: CDR1 KGHSH, CDR2 LQKENI. Germline trimming cut 0 bases from V and 1 base from J; bases unmatched to any gene: 5. The CDR3 sequence is 17 residues long. Written as DNA, the CDR3 is TGTGCCAGCTCACCACCACTGGGACAGCTGAACACCGGGGAGCTGTTTTTT. Translating gives CASSPPLGQLNTGELFF.

This clonotype was detected many times. The rearrangement links TRBV7-9 to TRBJ1-3; no clear D gene. Germline lookup yields CDR1 SEHNR and CDR2 FQNEAQ (reference sequence). This CDR3 has 13 amino acids. V shed 1 base and J shed 4 bases, with 5 bases lying between them. The CDR3 coding sequence is TGTGCCAGCAGCTTAGGCTTCGGAAACACCATATATTTT. As protein: CASSLGFGNTIYF.

This clonotype was recorded a few times. A much larger clone differs by one base, so this may be a read error. The V call is TRBV18, the J call TRBJ2-1; tentative D call: TRBD2 (6 bases). The DNA end is a closer match to TRBJ2-7, so the J assignment may be wrong. The CDR3 has 15 amino acids. Germline V gene data show CDR1 as KGHSH and CDR2 as LQKENI. CDR3 loop: CASSPGVGGMYEQYF. The CDR3 region has the DNA TGTGCCAGCTCACCAGGTGTGGGGGGAATGTATGAGCAGTACTTC.

This clonotype was seen many times. This chain uses TRBV7-2 with TRBJ2-1; a possible D gene is TRBD2 (5 bases). This CDR3 contains 15 residues. CDR1 is SGHTA and CDR2 is FQGNSA in the germline V gene. V was pared by 0 bases and J by 1 base, with 7 bases between. CDR3 sequence: CASSLAEGSYNEQFF. The DNA of the CDR3 is TGTGCCAGCAGCTTAGCAGAGGGATCCTACAATGAGCAGTTCTTC.

This clonotype was seen at least ten times. The gene calls are TRBV7-2 and TRBJ2-5; 13 positions agree with TRBD2. Per the germline V gene, CDR1 is SGHTA and CDR2 is FQGNSA. With 9 bases clipped from V and 5 bases from J, the junction kept 6 bases outside the gene matches. This CDR3 region has 14 residues. For the CDR3, the DNA is TGTGCCAGTACTAGCGGGAGGGCCGGGGAGACCCAGTACTTC. Its protein product is CASTSGRAGETQYF.